This T cell receptor (beta chain) was identified in a study of T cell repertoires in cytomegalovirus infection. For this clonotype: Its cognate antigen is unknown.

CDR1 and CDR2 (germline): SGHNT, YYREEE (reference sequence). The CDR3 is 15 amino acids. V shed 4 bases and J shed 0 bases, with 12 bases lying between them. In TCRdb, the reads were re-called with MiXCR into one record per CDR3 protein. Counted here are about 130,000 distinct CDR3 sequences, under 30% occurring once; the ten biggest clones make up roughly 35%. General study points: The response measured ex vivo was dominated by TCR beta clonotypes (HLA-C-restricted and CMV-specific). Totalled public TCR beta family frequency picked out people who carried CMV plus the relevant HLA.

Material: PBMCs, sequenced either directly or after in vitro stimulation (not recorded which). The chain links TRBV5-4 to TRBJ2-3; D is unresolved. The clonotype originates from a human donor in good health (CMV status not recorded). Some clones in this sample may be carry-over from other donors' samples. The CDR3 sequence: CASSPGQSSTDTQYF. The CDR3 DNA reads as TGTGCCAGCAGCCCCGGTCAATCTAGCACAGATACGCAGTATTTT. The full variable domain, completed using reference TRBV5-4 and TRBJ2-3, is ETGVTQSPTHLIKTRGQQVTLRCSSQSGHNTVSWYQQALGQGPQFIFQYYREEENGRGNFPPRFSGLQFPNYSSELNVNALELDDSALYLCASSPGQSSTDTQYFGPGTRLTVL.